This is a list of T cell receptor beta chains from one sample in a study of CD8 T cells in ankylosing spondylitis. TCRdb reanalysed the 5' RACE reads using MiXCR and keeps one entry per CDR3 protein. The sample lists hundreds of thousands of distinct CDR3 sequences; roughly 13% were seen once. Material for sequencing was blood, either unsorted or a sorted T cell fraction (not recorded which). The receptors come from a male donor with ankylosing spondylitis. Both conserved end residues are part of each CDR3. The D gene is left open where the match is weak. Clone size is not always given. Where it is, it says once, few, many or a class for expanded clones.

d_gene	abundance	v_gene	j_gene	CDR3nt	CDR3aa
-	-	TRBV4-1	TRBJ2-2	TGCGCCAGCAGCCAGCAGGGGCCGGGCACCGGGGAGCTGTTTTTT	CASSQQGPGTGELFF
-	-	TRBV29-1	TRBJ2-1	TGCAGCGTTGCTCCTAGGAATGAGCAGTTCTTC	CSVAPRNEQFF
-	few	TRBV29-1	TRBJ2-4	TGCAGCGGACGGGACGCCGCCAAAAACATTCAGTACTTC	CSGRDAAKNIQYF
-	-	TRBV3-1	TRBJ1-4	TGTGCCAGCAGCCAAGATTCGGGGGCGCGTGAAAAACTGTTTTTT	CASSQDSGAREKLFF
-	-	TRBV6-1	TRBJ2-1	TGTGCCAGCAGTGACCCAGGGGCCAAGGCCAATGAGCAGTTCTTC	CASSDPGAKANEQFF
-	few	TRBV11-2	TRBJ2-7	TGTGCCAGCAGCTCCGACACCTACTCCTACGAGCAGTACTTC	CASSSDTYSYEQYF
TRBD2	few	TRBV7-8	TRBJ2-1	TGTGCCAGCAGCCGCGCTAGCGGGAGAGGAGAGGATGAGCAGTTCTTC	CASSRASGRGEDEQFF
TRBD2	-	TRBV20-1	TRBJ2-3	TGCAGTGCTAGAGATAGGGATAGCGGGAGGTCAGATACGCAGTATTTT	CSARDRDSGRSDTQYF
TRBD2	many	TRBV29-1	TRBJ2-7	TGCAGCGTTGGTAGCGGGAGCTCCTACGAGCAGTACTTC	CSVGSGSSYEQYF
TRBD1	-	TRBV6-1	TRBJ1-1	TGTGCCAGCAGACCGACAGGGGAGAGGGCAGAAGCTTTCTTT	CASRPTGERAEAFF
TRBD2	-	TRBV12-3/TRBV12-4	TRBJ2-7	TGTGCCAGCAGATTAAAAGCGGGAGGGACAGCCGGCGCCTACGAGCAGTACTTC	CASRLKAGGTAGAYEQYF
TRBD1	-	TRBV29-1	TRBJ2-3	TGCAGCACTCGACAGGGGGGCACAGATACGCAGTATTTT	CSTRQGGTDTQYF
TRBD2	-	TRBV6-1	TRBJ2-3	TGTGCCAGCAGTGATCCTAGCGGGAGCACAGATACGCAGTATTTT	CASSDPSGSTDTQYF
-	-	TRBV29-1	TRBJ1-1	TGCAGCGTTGAAGTGAGGGGGACTGAAGCTTTCTTT	CSVEVRGTEAFF
-	-	TRBV7-8	TRBJ2-2	TGTGCCAGCACCAGTAACAGTAACATCGGGGAGCTGTTTTTT	CASTSNSNIGELFF
TRBD1	many	TRBV24-1	TRBJ1-2	TGTGCCACCAGTGAATCCGGGACAGGCCCCTATGGCTACACCTTC	CATSESGTGPYGYTF